The next 20 T cell receptor beta chains were all read from a single sample in a study of cytomegalovirus exposure and HLA in healthy donors (dated by TCRdb to about 2017). The protocol used for the library was the immunoSEQ multiplex PCR assay. Drawn from immuneACCESS, this table holds only the in-frame rearrangements with V and J called that TCRdb kept. Clones are partly lost; checked studies trace under half to an unresolved V gene and leave the rest unexplained. This sample gives approximately 65,000 clones in total; roughly 92% of them show up just once. Jointly, the top ten make up roughly 5% of the sample. Sequences were obtained from PBMCs. These receptor sequences come from a young man in good health and CMV-seropositive.

The rearrangement links TRBV28 to TRBJ2-7; 9 bases agree with TRBD1. J was trimmed by 2 bases and V by 9 bases; bases with no gene match: 8. Germline V lookup: CDR1 MDHEN, CDR2 SYDVKM. The length of the CDR3 is 14 residues. The chain's CDR3 is CASAVGQGTYEQYF. CDR3 sequence (DNA): TGTGCCAGTGCGGTGGGACAGGGAACCTACGAGCAGTACTTC. Full variable domain (outside the CDR3, taken from reference TRBV28 and TRBJ2-7): DVKVTQSSRYLVKRTGEKVFLECVQDMDHENMFWYRQDPGLGLRLIYFSYDVKMKEKGDIPEGYSVSREKKERFSLILESASTNQTSMYLCASAVGQGTYEQYFGPGTRLTVT.

The rearrangement links TRBV19 to TRBJ2-6, with TRBD1 matching 7 bases. Germline-derived CDR1 and CDR2 are LNHDA and SQIVND (reference sequence). Trimming took 10 bases from V and 0 from J; bases not matched to a gene: 12. The CDR3 extends over 17 amino acids. The CDR3 DNA reads as TGTGCCAACCCATTAGACAGGGAAGTCTCTGGGGCCAACGTCCTGACTTTC. It specifies CANPLDREVSGANVLTF. Full variable domain (missing parts from reference TRBV19 and TRBJ2-6): DGGITQSPKYLFRKEGQNVTLSCEQNLNHDAMYWYRQDPGQGLRLIYYSQIVNDFQKGDIAEGYSVSREKKESFPLTVTSAQKNPTAFYLCANPLDREVSGANVLTFGAGSRLTVL.

The CDR3 DNA reads TGTGCCAGCCCTGCCTTGGACAGGGGCACAGATACGCAGTATTTT. This gives the protein CASPALDRGTDTQYF. The V and J genes are TRBV6-1 and TRBJ2-3; 8 bases align to TRBD1. V was pared by 8 bases and J by 1 base, with 8 bases of the junction left unmatched. Germline V gene lookup returns CDR1 MNHNS and CDR2 SASEGT. The CDR3 has 15 amino acids.

The chain joins TRBV7-9 to TRBJ2-7; maybe TRBD2 (7 bases). The CDR3 has 18 residues. The V end lost 5 bases, the J end lost 7 bases, and 30 bases lay between the germline ends. Germline V gives CDR1 SEHNR, CDR2 FQNEAQ (reference sequence). The CDR3 here is CASSPIGGGRPGGREQYF. The DNA for the CDR3 is TGTGCCAGCAGCCCCATCGGGGGCGGGCGGCCCGGGGGGAGGGAGCAGTACTTC. The full variable domain, in which reference TRBV7-9 and TRBJ2-7 provide the parts outside the CDR3, is DTGVSQNPRHKITKRGQNVTFRCDPISEHNRLYWYRQTLGQGPEFLTYFQNEAQLEKSRLLSDRFSAERPKGSFSTLEIQRTEQGDSAMYLCASSPIGGGRPGGREQYFGPGTRLTVT.

The CDR3 DNA reads TGTGCCAGCAGTAACGAAGGACTTGCGCAGTTCTTC. It encodes CASSNEGLAQFF. The chain is built from TRBV25-1 and TRBJ2-1; D may be TRBD2 (5 bases). The germline V gene has CDR1 MGHDK and CDR2 SYGVNS. V dropped 5 bases and J dropped 12 bases, with 14 bases sitting between them. The CDR3 sequence is 12 residues long.

This clone has just a few counts. The V and J genes are TRBV2 and TRBJ2-6; D perhaps matches TRBD1 (6 bases). Germline loops: CDR1 SNHLY, CDR2 FYNNEI. V was shortened by 7 bases and J by 0 bases, with 13 bases between the two germline ends. CDR3 length equals 16 residues. CDR3 residues: CASIVDRISGANVLTF. Written as DNA, the CDR3 is TGTGCCAGCATTGTGGACAGAATCTCTGGGGCCAACGTCCTGACTTTC.

The chain links TRBV6-6 to TRBJ2-7, with D maybe TRBD1 (5 bases). Trimming pared 6 bases from V and 7 bases from J, leaving 22 bases between. This CDR3 has 15 amino acids. Germline V gene sequence: CDR1 MNHNY, CDR2 SVGAGI (reference sequence). CDR3: CASRYMTDGVDEQYF. In DNA, the CDR3 is TGTGCCAGCAGATACATGACAGATGGGGTCGATGAGCAGTACTTC.

The V gene is TRBV20-1, the J gene TRBJ2-1; a possible D gene is TRBD2 (5 bases). The CDR3 length is 11 residues. From germline, CDR1 is DFQATT and CDR2 SNEGSKA (reference sequence). Trimming shortened V by 3 bases and J by 10 bases, and 10 bases separated the two germline ends. DNA for the CDR3: TGCAGTGCTAGGGGCCCGGGAGAGCAGTTCTTC. Translated, it gives CSARGPGEQFF.

The chain carries TRBV4-2 and TRBJ1-5; perhaps TRBD1 as D (6 bases). This CDR3 is built from 16 residues. Trimming cost V 0 bases and J 0 bases, with 9 bases left between them. Germline V gene data show CDR1 as LGHNA and CDR2 as YNFKEQ. For the CDR3, the DNA is TGTGCCAGCAGCCAAGAAGCGGGGGCTAGCAATCAGCCCCAGCATTTT. Its translation is CASSQEAGASNQPQHF.

The chain employs TRBV19 and TRBJ2-7; TRBD2 aligns across 8 bases. The germline gives CDR1 LNHDA, CDR2 SQIVND (reference sequence). The CDR3 length is 14 residues. V gave up 5 bases and J gave up 3 bases; unmatched junction bases: 6. CDR3 coding DNA: TGTGCCAGTAGTCGCACGGGAGGGGTCTACGAGCAGTACTTC. It yields the protein CASSRTGGVYEQYF.

The V call is TRBV6-1, the J call TRBJ1-2; TRBD1 aligns across 7 bases. Germline CDR1 is MNHNS and CDR2 is SASEGT. The CDR3 contains 14 residues. J was trimmed by 5 bases and V by 1 base; bases with no gene match: 4. The CDR3 reads CASSEVAGGYGYTF. The CDR3 nucleotides read TGTGCCAGCAGTGAAGTAGCAGGGGGTTATGGCTACACCTTC.

The chain carries TRBV6-6 and TRBJ2-1; 9 bases align to TRBD2. Per the germline V gene, CDR1 is MNHNY and CDR2 is SVGAGI (reference sequence). The trim removed 9 bases at V and 9 bases at J, leaving 6 bases unmatched. This CDR3 spans 12 amino acids. CDR3 DNA sequence: TGTGCCAGGGGGGTAGCGGGAGTTGAGCAGTTCTTC. It encodes CARGVAGVEQFF.

On this clone itself: Other DNA sequences in this sample translate to the same CDR3. The gene calls are TRBV5-4 and TRBJ2-2; the D gene is possibly TRBD1 (5 bases). This CDR3 contains 14 residues. Per the germline V gene, CDR1 is SGHNT and CDR2 is YYREEE (reference sequence). Between the trimmed V and J ends, which lost 3 bases and 5 bases, there was a span of 11 bases. The CDR3 nucleotides read TGTGCCAGCAGCTCAGGACAACATACCGGGGAGCTGTTTTTT. It codes for CASSSGQHTGELFF. The entire variable domain, with the rest obtained from reference TRBV5-4 and TRBJ2-2, is as follows: ETGVTQSPTHLIKTRGQQVTLRCSSQSGHNTVSWYQQALGQGPQFIFQYYREEENGRGNFPPRFSGLQFPNYSSELNVNALELDDSALYLCASSSGQHTGELFFGEGSRLTVL.

The genes are TRBV5-3 and TRBJ2-6, with D tentatively TRBD1 (6 bases). TRBV5-3 qualifies as an ORF whose function is uncertain. The CDR3 loop spans 17 amino acids. V was clipped by 4 bases and J by 2 bases, with 16 bases between them. This CDR3 reads CARSPDRRWTGANVLTF. For the CDR3, the DNA is TGTGCCAGAAGCCCCGACAGGAGATGGACTGGGGCCAACGTCCTGACTTTC.

The chain couples TRBV15 to TRBJ2-4; D perhaps matches TRBD2 (5 bases). Trimming pared 3 bases from V and 1 base from J, leaving 13 bases between. Germline V gene lookup returns CDR1 LNHNV and CDR2 YYDKDF (reference sequence). The CDR3 is 16 amino acids. As DNA, the CDR3 is TGTGCCACCAGCAGTCATGGGAGCCTGGCCAAAAACATTCAGTACTTC. This gives the protein CATSSHGSLAKNIQYF.

This rearrangement joins TRBV27 to TRBJ2-2; D gene uncertain. Trimming left V 4 bases short and J 2 bases short, with 17 bases between. The germline V gene has CDR1 MNHEY and CDR2 SMNVEV (reference sequence). The CDR3 runs to 17 residues. As DNA, the CDR3 is TGTGCCAGCAGTTCCTTAACGCTGCGGAAAAACACCGGGGAGCTGTTTTTT. It encodes CASSSLTLRKNTGELFF.

This chain connects TRBV28 to TRBJ2-5, with TRBD1 as a possible D gene (6 bases). Per germline, CDR1 MDHEN and CDR2 SYDVKM. V gave up 6 bases and J gave up 9 bases, with 14 bases separating them. This CDR3 has 12 amino acids. Here the CDR3 DNA reads TGTGCCAGCAGACCCCGACAGGACTCCCAGTACTTC. Protein: CASRPRQDSQYF.

Of note for this clone: The germline gene is not matched at one end of the junction; a read error may be the cause. The chain uses TRBV5-6 and TRBJ2-7; 7 nucleotides match TRBD1. The CDR3 length is 16 residues. Germline V gene data show CDR1 as SGHDT and CDR2 as YYEEEE. The CDR3 coding sequence is TGTGCCAGCAGCTTCTTAGGACAGGTAGCCTCCCACGAGCAGTACTTC. Translating it yields CASSFLGQVASHEQYF.

This chain links TRBV6-1 with TRBJ1-4, with TRBD1 as a possible D gene (6 bases). Trimming stripped 5 bases from V and 8 bases from J, with 18 bases between. The germline V gene encodes CDR1 MNHNS and CDR2 SASEGT. The CDR3 loop spans 15 amino acids. In DNA, the CDR3 is TGTGCCAGCAGTTTTAATCAGGGGTGGAACGAAAAACTGTTTTTT. This translates into CASSFNQGWNEKLFF.

The gene calls are TRBV6-6 and TRBJ2-5; no clear D gene. Germline-derived CDR1 and CDR2 are MNHNY and SVGAGI (reference sequence). CDR3 length: 15 residues. With 2 bases removed from V and 1 base from J, the gap between germline ends came to 11 bases. The CDR3 DNA sequence: TGTGCCAGCAGTTACGTTCCAGATCTCCAAGAGACCCAGTACTTC. Protein product: CASSYVPDLQETQYF.